This T cell receptor (beta chain) was captured in a study of T-cell memory formation after mild COVID-19. Study-level points and caveats: A second wave expanding day 15 to 37 was CD4+-biased; contracting clones were balanced.

V was pared by 6 bases and J by 4 bases, with 15 bases between. The CDR3 is made up of 13 amino acids. In germline, CDR1 is DFQATT, CDR2 SNEGSKA (reference sequence). From the 5' RACE reads, TCRdb called clonotypes with MiXCR, one entry per CDR3 protein. The data show roughly 180,000 distinct CDR3 sequences, 11% seen once. With regard to this clonotype: Antigen: not known.

The chain links TRBV20-1 to TRBJ1-1, with D possibly being TRBD1 (6 bases). Input material: PBMCs or a T cell subset sorted from them (not recorded which). The TCR sequence derives from a man aged 18-30 years who had mild COVID-19 (a few samples of this study predate the infection). Cell type and time point are not known. This CDR3 is CSAPDSLFTEAFF. CDR3 DNA sequence: TGCAGTGCGCCGGACAGCCTTTTCACTGAAGCTTTCTTT.